A single sample gave rise to the 15 T cell receptor beta chains below, sequenced in a study of cytomegalovirus exposure and HLA in healthy donors. A multiplex PCR was run with 60 Vbeta primers and 13 Jbeta primers. Using immunoSEQ multiplex PCR, the repertoire was profiled, and TCRdb retains in-frame clones only, with some absent. Among roughly 100,000 clones, over 65% were seen once, and the ten largest hold roughly 5%. The sequenced material came from PBMCs. The receptors come from a female donor in good health and CMV-seropositive.

This chain joins TRBV9 and TRBJ1-2, with TRBD1 matching over 8 bases. Germline CDR1 and CDR2: SGDLS and YYNGEE. Trimming removed 5 bases from V and 2 bases from J; junction bases left unmatched: 8. The CDR3 has 15 amino acids. The CDR3, as DNA: TGTGCCAGCAGTGCTTGGCAGGGGGCGAACTATGGCTACACCTTC. Protein: CASSAWQGANYGYTF.

This chain connects TRBV19 to TRBJ2-5, with TRBD1 as a possible D gene (5 bases). In germline, CDR1 is LNHDA, CDR2 SQIVND (reference sequence). CDR3 size: 12 residues. Deletions cut 6 bases from V and 3 bases from J, with 8 bases between. CDR3 protein: CASRGQKETQYF. CDR3 nucleotides: TGTGCCAGTAGGGGGCAGAAAGAGACCCAGTACTTC.

The V and J genes are TRBV7-9 and TRBJ1-2; 9 bases fit TRBD1. Germline V gene data show CDR1 as SEHNR and CDR2 as FQNEAQ (reference sequence). CDR3 length equals 15 residues. The V gene end was trimmed by 5 bases and the J gene end by 4 bases; junction bases not matched to a gene: 8. CDR3 nucleotides: TGTGCCAGCAGCCCGGGACAGGGATTCGGCTATGGCTACACCTTC. It encodes CASSPGQGFGYGYTF.

The chain uses TRBV11-1 and TRBJ2-1, with 11 bases matching TRBD2. The ends lost 3 bases at V and 10 bases at J; junction bases unmatched: 11. Looked up from germline, CDR1 is SGHAT and CDR2 is FQDESV (reference sequence). This CDR3 comprises 16 residues. The CDR3 DNA is TGTGCCAGCAGCTTTAGCGGGGGGGGGAGAGAAAGGGAGCAGTTCTTC. Its translation: CASSFSGGGREREQFF.

J is TRBJ1-1 and V is TRBV5-1; no reliable D call. V lost 4 bases and J 0 bases, leaving 7 bases between the germline ends. Germline lookup yields CDR1 SGHRS and CDR2 YFSETQ. The CDR3 consists of 13 residues. The DNA of the CDR3 is TGCGCCAGCAGCCCCGAGATGAACACTGAAGCTTTCTTT. Translating it yields CASSPEMNTEAFF. Based on the CDR3 plus reference TRBV5-1 and TRBJ1-1, the full variable domain is KAGVTQTPRYLIKTRGQQVTLSCSPISGHRSVSWYQQTPGQGLQFLFEYFSETQRNKGNFPGRFSGRQFSNSRSEMNVSTLELGDSALYLCASSPEMNTEAFFGQGTRLTVV.

The chain links TRBV5-6 to TRBJ1-1; D gene ambiguous. Trimming cost V 1 base and J 1 base, with 8 bases left between them. CDR1 SGHDT and CDR2 YYEEEE come from the germline V gene. The CDR3 has 14 amino acids. In DNA form, the CDR3 reads TGTGCCAGCAGCTTGCTGGGCAAGAACACTGAAGCTTTCTTT. Its translation is CASSLLGKNTEAFF.

The chain recombines TRBV27 with TRBJ2-7; D is perhaps TRBD2 (6 bases). Trimming removed 7 bases at V and 4 bases at J, with 17 bases between. The germline CDR1 and CDR2 sequences are MNHEY and SMNVEV (reference sequence). There are 14 residues in the CDR3. The CDR3 spells CASIPQEGPYEQYF. The CDR3 bases are TGTGCCAGCATCCCCCAGGAGGGTCCTTACGAGCAGTACTTC.

The rearrangement uses TRBV4-1 and TRBJ1-2; D gene ambiguous. The CDR3 has 14 residues. Deletions cut 2 bases from V and 2 bases from J, with 9 bases between. CDR1 is MGHRA, CDR2 YSYEKL, per germline. CDR3 loop: CASSQNRENYGYTF. The CDR3 coding sequence is TGCGCCAGCAGCCAAAACCGGGAGAACTATGGCTACACCTTC.

This chain uses TRBV5-1 with TRBJ2-5, with TRBD2 matching 8 bases. CDR1 and CDR2 (germline): SGHRS, YFSETQ. The V and J ends lost 3 bases and 1 base, in that order; junction bases with no gene match: 2. The CDR3 is 14 residues long. DNA of the CDR3: TGCGCCAGCAGCTCGGGGGGGATCCAAGAGACCCAGTACTTC. This gives the protein CASSSGGIQETQYF.

This clone was seen a handful of times. The chain has TRBV7-2 and TRBJ2-1; 9 positions agree with TRBD1. This CDR3 is built from 14 residues. The V gene's germline CDR1 is SGHTA and CDR2 FQGNSA. V was pared by 6 bases and J by 5 bases, with 5 bases of the junction left unmatched. In nucleotides, the CDR3 is TGTGCCAGCAGGACCGGGACAGGGCACAATGAGCAGTTCTTC. The encoded protein is CASRTGTGHNEQFF.

The V call is TRBV11-2, the J call TRBJ2-2; D ambiguous. V gave up 4 bases and J gave up 9 bases, with 15 bases separating them. This CDR3 is built from 14 residues. Germline assignment: CDR1 SGHAT and CDR2 FQNNGV. For the CDR3, the DNA is TGTGCCAGCAGCTCGCGACAAGAAACGCGGGAGCTGTTTTTT. Translating gives CASSSRQETRELFF.

The J gene is TRBJ2-7, the V gene TRBV6-1; 10 nucleotides agree with TRBD2. The CDR3 runs to 15 residues. Germline CDR1 MNHNS, CDR2 SASEGT. V trimming: 4 bases; J trimming: 2 bases; junction bases outside the gene matches: 5. CDR3 bases: TGTGCCAGCAGTGGAAACCTAGCGGGGGCCTACGAGCAGTACTTC. Translated, it gives CASSGNLAGAYEQYF.

The genes are TRBV11-3 and TRBJ2-2, with D possibly being TRBD1 (6 bases). The germline V gene has CDR1 SGHNT and CDR2 YENEEA. The CDR3 has 16 amino acids. The V end lost 5 bases, the J end lost 0 bases, and 13 bases lay between the germline ends. The CDR3 sequence is CASSPLQGPNTGELFF. The CDR3 DNA reads TGTGCCAGCAGCCCCTTACAGGGACCGAACACCGGGGAGCTGTTTTTT.

The CDR3: CASSLGLAGGGETQYF. CDR3 bases: TGTGCCAGCAGTTTAGGGCTAGCGGGAGGCGGGGAGACCCAGTACTTC. The chain uses TRBV27 and TRBJ2-5; 11 bases are shared with TRBD2. The germline V gene encodes CDR1 MNHEY and CDR2 SMNVEV (reference sequence). V gave up 2 bases and J gave up 5 bases; unmatched junction bases: 7. This CDR3 comprises 16 residues.

The chain couples TRBV30 to TRBJ2-5; D is perhaps TRBD2 (6 bases). The CDR3 contains 13 residues. Trimming pared 2 bases from V and 4 bases from J, leaving 11 bases between. CDR1 and CDR2 (germline): GTSNPN, SVGIG (reference sequence). The CDR3 region is CAWSLGGAETQYF. The CDR3 DNA is TGTGCCTGGAGTTTGGGGGGAGCAGAGACCCAGTACTTC.